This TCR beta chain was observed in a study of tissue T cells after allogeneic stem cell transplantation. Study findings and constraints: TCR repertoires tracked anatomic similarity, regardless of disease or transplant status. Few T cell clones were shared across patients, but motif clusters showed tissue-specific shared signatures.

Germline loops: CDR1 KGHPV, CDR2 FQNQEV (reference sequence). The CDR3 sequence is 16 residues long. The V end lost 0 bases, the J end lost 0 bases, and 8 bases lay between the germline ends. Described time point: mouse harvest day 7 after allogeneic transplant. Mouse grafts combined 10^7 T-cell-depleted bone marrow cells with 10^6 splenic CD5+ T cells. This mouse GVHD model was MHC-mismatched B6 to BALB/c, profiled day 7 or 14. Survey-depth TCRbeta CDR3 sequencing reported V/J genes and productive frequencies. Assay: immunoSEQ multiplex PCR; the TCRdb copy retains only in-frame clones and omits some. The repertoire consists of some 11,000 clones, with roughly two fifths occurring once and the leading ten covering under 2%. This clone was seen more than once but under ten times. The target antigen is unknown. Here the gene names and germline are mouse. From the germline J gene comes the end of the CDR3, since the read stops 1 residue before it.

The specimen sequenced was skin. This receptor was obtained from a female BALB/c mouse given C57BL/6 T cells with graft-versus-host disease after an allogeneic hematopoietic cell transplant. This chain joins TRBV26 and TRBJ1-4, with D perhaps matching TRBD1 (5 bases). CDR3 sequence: CASSLSGGISNERLFF. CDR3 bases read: TGTGCCAGCAGTCTGTCTGGGGGGATTTCCAACGAAAGATTATTT.